This T cell receptor (beta chain) was recovered during a study of radiotherapy plus CTLA-4 blockade in lung cancer. Findings of the study overall: Together with interferon-beta, which increased in serum after radiation, early dynamic changes in blood T cell clones were reportedly the best predictors of response.

Produced via immunoSEQ multiplex PCR; TCRdb's table is partial and in-frame only. The data contain some 67,000 clones, roughly four fifths of them seen just once; the ten biggest clones take up roughly 15%. On this clone: Its matching antigen is unknown.

The CDR3 extends over 11 amino acids. Germline values: CDR1 SQVTM, CDR2 ANQGSEA. The V end lost 5 bases, the J end lost 6 bases, and 10 bases lay between the germline ends. The chain couples TRBV29-1 to TRBJ1-2; D is unresolved. The sequence derives from a human donor with non-small cell lung cancer whose response to radiotherapy plus ipilimumab could not be evaluated. Some clones in this sample may be carry-over from other donors' samples. The source was peripheral blood, collected from a patient treated with radiotherapy plus ipilimumab. CDR3 loop: CSVRGQDGYTF. The CDR3 DNA reads TGCAGCGTTAGAGGGCAGGATGGCTACACCTTC.